This T cell receptor (beta chain) was sequenced for a study of human T cells and chemical hapten exposure. Whole-study context: Mostly female patients had alopecia areata, totalis or universalis.

Time point denoted: patch test 1, 2 weeks after DPC sensitization. As to treatment: therapeutic diphenylcyclopropenone sensitization with weekly scalp DPC. This clonotype was picked up a small number of times. Antigen specificity is unknown. Each CDR3 protein gets one entry after TCRdb re-called the RACE reads with MiXCR. The data contain some 94,000 distinct CDR3 sequences, around an eighth of them singletons. The CDR3 is 13 amino acids. Deletions cut 5 bases from V and 3 bases from J, with 11 bases between. Per the germline V gene, CDR1 is LGHDT and CDR2 is YNNKEL (reference sequence). Notes on the study in general: Donors in the study had alopecia, meaning their immune response may differ from healthy people's.

This receptor was taken from a middle-aged woman with alopecia areata. Some clones in this sample may be carry-over from other donors' samples. This specimen was whole blood, taken in connection with sensitization to the hapten diphenylcyclopropenone (DPC). The V call is TRBV3-1, the J call TRBJ2-7; a weak D match, TRBD2 (5 bases). The DNA of the CDR3 is TGTGCCAGCAGCGCCGGACTGGGCTACGAGCAGTACTTC. It translates to CASSAGLGYEQYF.